This TCR beta chain was documented in a study of cytomegalovirus exposure and HLA in healthy donors. Points from the study as a whole: For TCR beta chains, V- and J-gene trimming was later linked to a missense DCLRE1C variant. The study listed roughly 160 cytomegalovirus-associated TCR beta chains. In a later analysis, DRB1 alleles had the most associated TCRs; HLA-C alleles the fewest. Segments of the TCR beta V type were, in most cases, productive about 87% or about 30% of the time in an earlier analysis.

Amplification used 60 Vbeta primers and 13 Jbeta primers. The protocol was immunoSEQ multiplex PCR, while the TCRdb copy is restricted to in-frame clones and leaves out a portion. The data contain about 150,000 clones, approximately 80% of them singletons. This clone has just one count. Its cognate antigen is unknown. V dropped 3 bases and J dropped 7; count of bases not matched to a gene: 5. Germline CDR1 GTSNPN, CDR2 SVGIG (reference sequence). This CDR3 has 14 amino acids. The sequenced material came from PBMCs. The rearrangement joins TRBV30 to TRBJ2-1; 11 bases agree with TRBD2. The source of this sequence is a woman in her 40s in good health and CMV-seropositive. This chain's CDR3 is CAWRLAGASNEQFF. CDR3 in DNA: TGTGCCTGGAGACTAGCGGGAGCTAGTAATGAGCAGTTCTTC.